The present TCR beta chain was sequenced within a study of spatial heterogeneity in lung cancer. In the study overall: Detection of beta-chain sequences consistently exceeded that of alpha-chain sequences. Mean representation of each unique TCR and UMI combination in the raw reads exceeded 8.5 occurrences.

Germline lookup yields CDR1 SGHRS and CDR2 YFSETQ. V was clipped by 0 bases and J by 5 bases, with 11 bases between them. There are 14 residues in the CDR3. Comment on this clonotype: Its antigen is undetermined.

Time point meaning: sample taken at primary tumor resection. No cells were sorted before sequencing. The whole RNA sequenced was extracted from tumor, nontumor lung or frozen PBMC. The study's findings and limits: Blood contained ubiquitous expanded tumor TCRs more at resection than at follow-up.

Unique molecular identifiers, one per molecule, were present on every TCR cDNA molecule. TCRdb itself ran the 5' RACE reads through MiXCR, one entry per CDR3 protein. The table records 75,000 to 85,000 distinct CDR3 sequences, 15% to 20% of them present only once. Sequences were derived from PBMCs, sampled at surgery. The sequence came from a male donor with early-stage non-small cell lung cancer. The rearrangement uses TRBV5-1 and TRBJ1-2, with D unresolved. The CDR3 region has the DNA TGCGCCAGCAGCTTGGATCCAGGCATGTATGGCTACACCTTC. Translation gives CASSLDPGMYGYTF.